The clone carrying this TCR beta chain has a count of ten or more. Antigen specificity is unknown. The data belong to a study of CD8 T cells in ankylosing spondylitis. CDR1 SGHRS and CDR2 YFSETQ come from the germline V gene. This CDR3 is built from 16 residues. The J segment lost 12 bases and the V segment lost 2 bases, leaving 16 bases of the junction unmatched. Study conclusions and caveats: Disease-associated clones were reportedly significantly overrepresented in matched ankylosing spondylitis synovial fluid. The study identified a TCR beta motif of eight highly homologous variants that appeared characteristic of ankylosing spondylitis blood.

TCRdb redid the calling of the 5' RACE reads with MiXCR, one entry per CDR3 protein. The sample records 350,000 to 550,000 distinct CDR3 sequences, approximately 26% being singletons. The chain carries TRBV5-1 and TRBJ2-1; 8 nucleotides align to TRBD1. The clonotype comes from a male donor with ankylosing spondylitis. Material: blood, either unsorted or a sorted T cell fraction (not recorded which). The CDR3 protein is CASSLGGTGASYGQFF. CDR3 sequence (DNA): TGCGCCAGCAGCTTAGGGGGGACAGGAGCGTCTTATGGGCAGTTCTTC.